What follows are 16 T cell receptor beta chains derived from one specimen sequenced in a study of T cell changes during pregnancy in multiple sclerosis. Only in-frame clones appear in the TCRdb table, and some are missing; sequencing was by immunoSEQ multiplex PCR. The data show around 45,000 clones, 80% to 90% seen once. Sequences were derived from CD8+ T cells from peripheral blood mononuclear cells, sampled in the second trimester of pregnancy. The receptor set was obtained from a female donor with multiple sclerosis, enrolled in a pregnancy study.

V and J are TRBV27 and TRBJ2-1; D uncertain. This CDR3 region has 14 residues. Trimming pared 3 bases from V and 3 bases from J, leaving 9 bases between. Per the germline V gene, CDR1 is MNHEY and CDR2 is SMNVEV (reference sequence). The CDR3 DNA is TGTGCCAGCAGTTTGCGGATGGGCTACAATGAGCAGTTCTTC. Encoded protein: CASSLRMGYNEQFF.

The J gene is TRBJ2-3, the V gene TRBV19; 11 bases fit TRBD2. V dropped 7 bases and J dropped 2; count of bases not matched to a gene: 8. Germline V CDR1 and CDR2: LNHDA, SQIVND (reference sequence). The CDR3 has 16 residues. The CDR3 protein is CASTSLAGGSTDTQYF. CDR3 coding DNA: TGTGCCAGTACCTCCCTAGCGGGGGGATCCACAGATACGCAGTATTTT. Combining the CDR3 with reference TRBV19 and TRBJ2-3 gives the whole variable domain DGGITQSPKYLFRKEGQNVTLSCEQNLNHDAMYWYRQDPGQGLRLIYYSQIVNDFQKGDIAEGYSVSREKKESFPLTVTSAQKNPTAFYLCASTSLAGGSTDTQYFGPGTRLTVL.

This chain links TRBV29-1 with TRBJ2-2; D is ambiguous. Deletions cut 2 bases from V and 2 bases from J, with 6 bases between. The V gene's germline CDR1 is SQVTM and CDR2 ANQGSEA. The CDR3 totals 13 residues. DNA for the CDR3: TGCAGCGTTGAACGACAAAACACCGGGGAGCTGTTTTTT. This sequence encodes CSVERQNTGELFF.

The chain joins TRBV9 to TRBJ2-1; a weak D match, TRBD2 (5 bases). Germline-derived CDR1 and CDR2 are SGDLS and YYNGEE. V was cut by 4 bases and J by 7 bases, with 15 bases left in between. CDR3 length: 14 amino acids. This chain's CDR3 is CASSPPQRVNEQFF. In nucleotides, the CDR3 is TGTGCCAGCAGCCCCCCCCAGAGGGTAAATGAGCAGTTCTTC.

The gene calls are TRBV6-6 and TRBJ1-6, with 7 nucleotides matching TRBD1. The CDR3 extends over 15 amino acids. V lost 5 bases and J lost 8; bases outside the gene matches: 9. Germline V gene lookup returns CDR1 MNHNY and CDR2 SVGAGI (reference sequence). The CDR3 spells CASSTNRGVDSPLHF. The CDR3 DNA follows: TGTGCCAGCAGTACGAACAGGGGTGTGGATTCACCCCTCCACTTT.

A single count supports this clone. V and J are TRBV19 and TRBJ2-7; maybe TRBD1 (6 bases). Trimming removed 5 bases at V and 2 bases at J, with 16 bases between. The CDR3 covers 15 residues. Per germline, CDR1 LNHDA and CDR2 SQIVND (reference sequence). CDR3 sequence reads: CASSPRTEITYEQYF. The CDR3 coding sequence is TGTGCCAGTAGTCCAAGGACAGAGATTACCTACGAGCAGTACTTC.

The rearrangement joins TRBV5-4 to TRBJ1-1, with 7 bases fitting TRBD1. The CDR3 is 13 amino acids. CDR1 and CDR2 (germline): SGHNT, YYREEE (reference sequence). Losses at the gene ends were 4 bases for V and 6 bases for J; bases not matched to a gene: 6. This CDR3 is CASSLDRIAEAFF. The CDR3 coding sequence is TGTGCCAGCAGCCTGGACAGGATCGCTGAAGCTTTCTTT.

This clone turned up a few times. The CDR3 ends on some other residue instead of the conserved phenylalanine or tryptophan, so this is likely a read error. The DNA is left out, because the CDR3 cannot be placed on it with certainty; the CDR3 is given as TCRdb lists it. The rearrangement links TRBV3-1 (or the pseudogene TRBV3-2) to TRBJ1-5. Germline V gene sequence: CDR1 LGHDT, CDR2 YNNKEL (reference sequence). The CDR3 is 8 amino acids long, termini counted. The CDR3 sequence is CASSQDCI.

In nucleotides, the CDR3 is TGTGCCAGCAGCTTAGGCGAGGGAGTTGGCTACGAGCAGTACTTC. Translation gives CASSLGEGVGYEQYF. The chain has TRBV7-7 and TRBJ2-7; possibly TRBD2 for D (5 bases). V was pared by 1 base and J by 3 bases, with 13 bases between. CDR3 length: 15 residues. Germline V gene data show CDR1 as SSHAT and CDR2 as FNYEAQ (reference sequence).

This clone was picked up one time. The chain combines TRBV13 with TRBJ1-2; D is unresolved. V was cut by 5 bases and J by 2 bases, with 15 bases left in between. This CDR3 contains 15 residues. Germline V gives CDR1 PRHDT, CDR2 FYEKMQ (reference sequence). CDR3: CASSTSEGGNYGYTF. Written as DNA, the CDR3 is TGTGCCAGCAGCACCTCAGAGGGAGGGAACTATGGCTACACCTTC.

The chain recombines TRBV6-1 with TRBJ1-1; a possible D gene is TRBD1 (5 bases). Deletions cut 6 bases from V and 6 bases from J, with 11 bases between. Germline CDR1 MNHNS, CDR2 SASEGT. The CDR3 length is 12 residues. CDR3 region: CASSQGNAEAFF. The CDR3, as DNA: TGTGCCAGCAGCCAGGGCAACGCTGAAGCTTTCTTT.

V and J are TRBV7-9 and TRBJ2-7, with D hard to call. Germline CDR1 reads SEHNR; CDR2 reads FQNEAQ (reference sequence). Trimming took off 5 bases at V and 9 bases at J, with 14 bases between the two ends. This CDR3 has 12 residues. This CDR3 reads CASSPTLDLQYF. The CDR3 bases are TGTGCCAGCAGCCCCACCCTAGACTTGCAGTACTTC.

The V and J genes are TRBV5-6 and TRBJ1-2; 10 nucleotides match TRBD1. V was pared by 6 bases and J by 6 bases, with 8 bases of the junction left unmatched. Germline V gene sequence: CDR1 SGHDT, CDR2 YYEEEE. This CDR3 is 14 amino acids long. CDR3 sequence: CASTQTGGVDGYTF. The CDR3 DNA reads TGTGCCAGCACCCAGACAGGGGGCGTTGATGGCTACACCTTC.

The J gene is TRBJ2-3, the V gene TRBV9, with D possibly TRBD2 on 5 matching bases. Per germline, CDR1 SGDLS and CDR2 YYNGEE. Trimming cost V 4 bases and J 1 base, with 28 bases left between them. This CDR3 comprises 20 residues. The CDR3 reads CASSHPQRLETPGGTDTQYF. The CDR3 bases are TGTGCCAGCAGCCACCCACAAAGGCTAGAAACCCCCGGGGGCACAGATACGCAGTATTTT.

The genes are TRBV5-1 and TRBJ2-7; 10 bases fit TRBD1. In germline, CDR1 is SGHRS, CDR2 YFSETQ. This CDR3 spans 13 amino acids. Trimming cost V 4 bases and J 5 bases; bases outside gene matches: 3. Written as DNA, the CDR3 is TGCGCCAGCAGCCGGACAGGGGGGGACGAGCAGTACTTC. This encodes CASSRTGGDEQYF.

V and J are TRBV13 and TRBJ2-5, with D unclear. This CDR3 is built from 14 residues. V shed 1 base and J shed 7 bases, with 13 bases lying between them. CDR1 is PRHDT and CDR2 is FYEKMQ in the germline V gene (reference sequence). CDR3 sequence reads: CASSLAGRLGTQYF. Here the CDR3 DNA reads TGTGCCAGCAGCTTAGCCGGCAGGCTCGGGACCCAGTACTTC.